This T cell receptor (beta chain) was identified during a study of blood T cell repertoires in COVID-19. The authors' processing: The authors estimated nucleated cell counts from reference gene primer amplification. TCRdb keeps only in-frame clones here, not all; method: immunoSEQ multiplex PCR. V and J calls and clone size are those listed in that table; D and trimming were worked out from the DNA. The sample has some 320,000 clones; around 90% are singletons. CDR1 and CDR2 (germline): KGHSH, LQKENI. The CDR3 runs to 15 residues. V lost 2 bases, J lost 3 bases, and 10 bases lay in between. The J gene is TRBJ1-4, the V gene TRBV18, with unresolved D. The sequenced sample was PBMCs or T cells enriched from blood (not recorded which). The source is a man aged 55 to 69 who had recovered from COVID-19. The CDR3 nucleotides are TGTGCCAGCTCACCATATGGGGAGGCTAATGAAAAACTGTTTTTT. This codes for CASSPYGEANEKLFF. Variable domain in full (rest from reference TRBV18 and TRBJ1-4): NAGVMQNPRHLVRRRGQEARLRCSPMKGHSHVYWYRQLPEEGLKFMVYLQKENIIDESGMPKERFSAEFPKEGPSILRIQQVVRGDSAAYFCASSPYGEANEKLFFGSGTQLSVL.